The rows below give T cell receptor beta chains drawn from one sample of a study of CD8+CD57+ T cells in acquired aplastic anemia. TCRdb recomputed calls from the reads with MiXCR, one row per CDR3 protein. The sample includes just over 150,000 distinct CDR3 sequences, roughly 48% of them seen just once. The sample comprised sorted CD4+, CD8+, or CD8+CD57+ T cells (not recorded which) from PBMCs. Receptors were obtained from a human donor with aplastic anemia. The CDR3 runs from the conserved cysteine through the conserved F or W. Some rows have no size entry. The others give once, few or many, or a class for an expanded clone.

CDR3	V	J	size	length
CSVAPGQQETQYF	TRBV29-1	TRBJ2-5	NA	13
CSAGDPSGSSYNEQFF	TRBV20-1	TRBJ2-1	NA	16
CASSFGVFVAFF	TRBV5-6	TRBJ1-1	NA	12
CASSPGTSGRGETQYF	TRBV27	TRBJ2-5	many	16
CASSAHRDEPSYEQYF	TRBV25-1	TRBJ2-7	many	16
CAMNSGQGATEAFF	TRBV5-3	TRBJ1-1	NA	14
CSAEHYSSNQPQHF	TRBV20-1	TRBJ1-5	NA	14
CATQQGGNQPQHF	TRBV19	TRBJ1-5	few	13
CASNLAASSYEQYF	TRBV5-6	TRBJ2-7	many	14
CASSPSGGNTGELFF	TRBV5-8	TRBJ2-2	NA	15
CASREGRTGGRNEQFF	TRBV25-1	TRBJ2-1	NA	16